This T cell receptor beta chain was retrieved from a study of blood T cells in healthy people across ages. CDR1 is MNHEY, CDR2 SVGAGI, per germline. The CDR3 has 14 residues. Through a sample-barcoded 5' primer and a J-beta primer mix, a second PCR was run for 7 to 11 cycles. Each cDNA molecule carried a tag from a template-switch adaptor that contained 12 random nucleotides. Using its own MiXCR run on the 5' RACE reads, TCRdb lists one record per CDR3 protein. The table has about a million distinct CDR3 sequences, roughly 51% seen once; the top ten hold roughly a fifth. Study-level findings and limits: Expanded clonotype shifts may have been confounded, as the donors had an unknown CMV status. Naive T cell percentage by flow cytometry tracked strongly with beta diversity.

Healthy individuals of Caucasian origin from Russia, aged about 6 to 95, served as donors. A remark on this clonotype: Its target is unknown. A junction boundary mismatches the germline segment, possibly from a read error.

The rearrangement links TRBV6-5 to TRBJ2-7; TRBD1 might be the D (6 bases). Sample: blood. This sequence was found in a woman aged 60-70 years in good health. CDR3 protein: CASSYGQGLYERYF. CDR3 bases: TGTGCCAGCAGTTACGGTCAGGGGTTGTACGAGCGGTACTTC.